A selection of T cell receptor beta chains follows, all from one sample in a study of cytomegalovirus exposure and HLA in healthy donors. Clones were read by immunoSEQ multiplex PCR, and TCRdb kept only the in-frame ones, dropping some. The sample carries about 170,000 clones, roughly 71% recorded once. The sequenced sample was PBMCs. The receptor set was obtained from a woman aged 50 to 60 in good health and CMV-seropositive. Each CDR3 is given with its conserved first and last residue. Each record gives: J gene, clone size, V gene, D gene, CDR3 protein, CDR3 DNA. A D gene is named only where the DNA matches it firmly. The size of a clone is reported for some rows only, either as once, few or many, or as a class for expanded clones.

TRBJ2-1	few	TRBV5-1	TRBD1	CASSKGTATYNEQFF	TGCGCCAGCAGTAAGGGGACAGCGACCTACAATGAGCAGTTCTTC
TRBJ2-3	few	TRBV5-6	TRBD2	CASSPSRRGAAFRDTQYF	TGTGCCAGCAGCCCCTCGAGGCGGGGGGCCGCTTTTAGAGATACGCAGTATTTT
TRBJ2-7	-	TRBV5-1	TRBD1	CASSMGGQGTYEQYF	TGCGCCAGCAGCATGGGTGGACAGGGCACCTACGAGCAGTACTTC
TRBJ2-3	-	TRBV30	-	CAWSQISVRDTQYF	TGTGCCTGGAGTCAAATTAGCGTACGGGATACGCAGTATTTT
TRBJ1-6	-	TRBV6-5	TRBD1	CASSRQGEGSPLHF	TGTGCCAGCAGCCGACAGGGAGAGGGCTCACCCCTCCACTTT
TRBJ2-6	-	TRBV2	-	CASSDRLSGANVLTF	TGTGCCAGCAGCGACAGGCTTTCTGGGGCCAACGTCCTGACTTTC
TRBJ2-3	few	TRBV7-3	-	CASSPNQADTQYF	TGTGCCAGCAGCCCGAATCAAGCTGATACGCAGTATTTT
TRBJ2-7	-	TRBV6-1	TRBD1	CASSLDRGNTYEQYF	TGTGCCAGCAGTCTGGACAGGGGAAATACCTACGAGCAGTACTTC
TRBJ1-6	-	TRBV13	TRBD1	CASSLFQGASSPLHF	TGTGCCAGCAGCTTATTTCAGGGGGCAAGTTCACCCCTCCACTTT
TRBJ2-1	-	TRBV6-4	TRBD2	CASSERSGVNNEQFF	TGTGCCAGCAGTGAACGTAGCGGGGTGAACAATGAGCAGTTCTTC
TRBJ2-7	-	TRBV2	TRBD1	CASRDRVYEQYF	TGTGCCAGCCGGGACAGGGTCTACGAGCAGTACTTC
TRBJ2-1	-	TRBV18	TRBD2	CASSSAGGSYNEQFF	TGTGCCAGCTCCTCAGCGGGGGGGTCCTACAATGAGCAGTTCTTC
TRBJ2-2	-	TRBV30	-	CAWSRATGANTGELFF	TGTGCCTGGAGTAGGGCGACAGGAGCGAACACCGGGGAGCTGTTTTTT
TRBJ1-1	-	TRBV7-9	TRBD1	CASSPVDRVLNTEAFF	TGTGCCAGCAGCCCCGTTGACAGGGTATTGAACACTGAAGCTTTCTTT
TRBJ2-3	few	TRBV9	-	CASSVKNPPDTQYF	TGTGCCAGCAGCGTAAAAAATCCTCCAGATACGCAGTATTTT
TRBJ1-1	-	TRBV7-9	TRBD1	CASSLGGQGGTEAFF	TGTGCCAGCAGCTTAGGAGGACAGGGTGGCACTGAAGCTTTCTTT
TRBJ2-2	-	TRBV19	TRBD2	CASSILGEGGELFF	TGTGCCAGTAGTATCCTAGGGGAGGGCGGGGAGCTGTTTTTT
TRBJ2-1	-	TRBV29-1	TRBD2	CSVVGWTSGRNEQFF	TGCAGCGTTGTTGGTTGGACTAGCGGTCGTAATGAGCAGTTCTTC
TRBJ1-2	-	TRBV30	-	CAWSGGHYGYTF	TGTGCCTGGAGTGGGGGGCACTATGGCTACACCTTC
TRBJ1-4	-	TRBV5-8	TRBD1	CASSLWTGANEKLFF	TGTGCCAGCAGCCTGTGGACAGGGGCTAATGAAAAACTGTTTTTT
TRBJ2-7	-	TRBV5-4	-	CASSLGVGPLEQYF	TGTGCCAGCAGCCTCGGAGTAGGCCCTCTCGAGCAGTACTTC
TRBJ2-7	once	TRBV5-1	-	CASSLGSRVYEQYF	TGCGCCAGCAGCCTGGGGTCCCGGGTATACGAGCAGTACTTC
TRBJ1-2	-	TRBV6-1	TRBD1	CASSDGTAVYGYTF	TGTGCCAGCAGTGACGGGACAGCCGTCTATGGCTACACCTTC
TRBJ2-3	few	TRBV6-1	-	CASSPTSGSDTQYF	TGTGCCAGCAGCCCAACTAGTGGGTCAGATACGCAGTATTTT
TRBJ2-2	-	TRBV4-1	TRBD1	CASSLGQGRTGELFF	TGCGCCAGCAGCCTCGGACAGGGGAGGACCGGGGAGCTGTTTTTT
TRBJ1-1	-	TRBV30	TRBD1	CAWSAPGTVNTEAFF	TGTGCCTGGAGTGCGCCTGGGACAGTGAACACTGAAGCTTTCTTT